This T cell receptor beta chain was recorded in a study of CD8 T cells in Susac syndrome. CDR1 SNHLY and CDR2 FYNNEI come from the germline V gene. The CDR3 has 15 amino acids. The V and J ends lost 10 bases and 3 bases respectively, with 18 bases between them. Reverse transcription of roughly 0.45 to 1 ug RNA was performed with random hexamers. TCRdb analysed the immunoSEQ multiplex PCR reads with MiXCR anew, one entry per CDR3 protein. This table holds under 200,000 distinct CDR3 sequences, approximately 95% found once. The V call is TRBV2, the J call TRBJ2-2, with D perhaps TRBD1 (6 bases). Sequenced sample: CD4+ T cells from PBMCs. This receptor was taken from a human donor in good health. CDR3 residues: CATTATGSDTGELFF. The CDR3 DNA reads TGTGCCACCACAGCGACAGGCTCGGACACCGGGGAGCTGTTTTTT.